This entry lists 15 T cell receptor beta chains sequenced from one sample in a study of T cell responses to AZD1222 COVID-19 vaccine. Here immunoSEQ multiplex PCR was the method, and the copy in TCRdb shows in-frame clones only, minus some. The sample records around 150,000 clones, about 90% being singletons. Source: peripheral blood, taken on day 0 of AZD1222 vaccination. The receptors here all came from an adult in good health.

This clone has only one observation. The chain carries TRBV2 and TRBJ1-4; TRBD1 might be the D (5 bases). CDR1 and CDR2 (germline): SNHLY, FYNNEI. Between the trimmed V and J ends, which lost 3 bases and 7 bases, there was a span of 12 bases. The CDR3 extends over 14 amino acids. CDR3 in amino acids: CASSDFPGTEKLFF. The DNA of the CDR3 is TGTGCCAGCAGTGATTTTCCAGGGACTGAAAAACTGTTTTTT.

The CDR3 loop reads CASSLRREQYF. The CDR3 DNA follows: TGTGCCAGCAGCCTCCGTCGGGAGCAGTACTTC. The chain is built from TRBV28 and TRBJ2-7; D is ambiguous. Deletions cut 6 bases from V and 7 bases from J, with 10 bases between. This CDR3 region has 11 residues. Germline CDR1 and CDR2: MDHEN and SYDVKM.

The chain has TRBV28 and TRBJ2-1; 7 bases map to TRBD2. The CDR3 runs to 13 residues. Looked up from germline, CDR1 is MDHEN and CDR2 is SYDVKM. V lost 6 bases and J lost 7; bases outside the gene matches: 6. The CDR3 DNA is TGTGCCAGCAGGCCCTCGGGGGGAAATGAGCAGTTCTTC. Protein: CASRPSGGNEQFF.

The CDR3 region is CASSFVATNEKLFF. The DNA for the CDR3 is TGTGCCAGCAGTTTCGTTGCAACTAATGAAAAACTGTTTTTT. The V call is TRBV6-5, the J call TRBJ1-4; D is unclear. Trimming removed 4 bases at V and 0 bases at J, with 6 bases between. The CDR3 has 14 amino acids. Germline lookup yields CDR1 MNHEY and CDR2 SVGAGI.

The chain employs TRBV6-5 and TRBJ2-3; TRBD2 agrees at 13 bases. J gave up 5 bases and V 5 bases, and 4 bases lay outside the gene matches. The CDR3 runs to 15 residues. Per the germline V gene, CDR1 is MNHEY and CDR2 is SVGAGI. The CDR3 reads CASSPRTSGRDTQYF. The CDR3 DNA follows: TGTGCCAGCAGTCCAAGGACTAGCGGGAGAGATACGCAGTATTTT.

The chain combines TRBV18 with TRBJ1-3; D uncertain. Germline V lookup: CDR1 KGHSH, CDR2 LQKENI. Between the trimmed V and J ends, which lost 0 bases and 7 bases, there was a span of 25 bases. The CDR3 contains 19 residues. The CDR3 DNA is TGTGCCAGCTCACCACCGGAACAGCCTCTGTGGGGTTTAGAGAACACCATATATTTT. Translating gives CASSPPEQPLWGLENTIYF.

The chain combines TRBV12-3 or TRBV12-4 with TRBJ1-2, with TRBD1 as a possible D gene (5 bases). CDR3 length: 13 amino acids. The CDR3 protein is CAAGPTGHYGYTF. The CDR3 nucleotides are TGTGCGGCAGGGCCAACGGGGCACTATGGCTACACCTTC.

The gene calls are TRBV28 and TRBJ1-5; D is uncertain. The CDR3 contains 14 residues. Germline CDR1 MDHEN, CDR2 SYDVKM. V lost 6 bases and J lost 4, with 13 bases in between. The DNA for the CDR3 is TGTGCCAGCAGGATTTTCGGACCTAATCAGCCCCAGCATTTT. This translates into CASRIFGPNQPQHF.

The rearrangement links TRBV5-6 to TRBJ1-2; D is possibly TRBD1 (5 bases). V lost 1 base and J lost 8, with 12 bases in between. Germline CDR1 SGHDT, CDR2 YYEEEE. The CDR3 sequence is 13 residues long. The CDR3: CASSLNVRDGYTF. CDR3 sequence (DNA): TGTGCCAGCAGCTTGAATGTCAGGGACGGCTACACCTTC.

The chain couples TRBV6-5 to TRBJ1-2; 8 bases map to TRBD1. The CDR3 consists of 15 residues. Looked up from germline, CDR1 is MNHEY and CDR2 is SVGAGI. Trimming at V came to 0 bases and at J to 2 bases, leaving 2 bases not matched to a gene. The chain's CDR3 is CASSYSRTGNYGYTF. The CDR3 bases are TGTGCCAGCAGTTACTCAAGGACAGGGAACTATGGCTACACCTTC.

The chain couples TRBV7-2 to TRBJ1-1; TRBD1 aligns across 9 bases. CDR3 size: 17 residues. The V gene's germline CDR1 is SGHTA and CDR2 FQGNSA. The J segment lost 0 bases and the V segment lost 1 base, leaving 6 bases of the junction unmatched. This CDR3 is CASSLGTGGDLNTEAFF. CDR3 nucleotides: TGTGCCAGCAGCTTAGGCACAGGGGGCGATCTGAACACTGAAGCTTTCTTT.

The chain combines TRBV19 with TRBJ2-2; 14 bases are a match to TRBD2. Germline loops: CDR1 LNHDA, CDR2 SQIVND (reference sequence). The CDR3 consists of 18 residues. V lost 6 bases and J lost 5; bases outside the gene matches: 11. The CDR3 sequence is CASSATGTSGSWTGELFF. The CDR3 nucleotides are TGTGCCAGTAGCGCAACCGGGACTAGCGGGAGTTGGACCGGGGAGCTGTTTTTT.

This clone was observed once. The V gene is TRBV9, the J gene TRBJ1-6; no clear D. The CDR3 runs to 16 residues. V was pared by 3 bases and J by 6 bases, with 16 bases between. Germline V gene data show CDR1 as SGDLS and CDR2 as YYNGEE. The CDR3: CASSATGSQINSPLHF. The CDR3 DNA follows: TGTGCCAGCAGCGCAACGGGGTCTCAAATTAATTCACCCCTCCACTTT.

The V and J genes are TRBV21-1 and TRBJ1-5; the D call TRBD1 from the table was never checked on the DNA. TRBV21-1 is reported as a pseudogene. This CDR3 is 15 amino acids long. CDR3: CASSNLRQGNQPQHF. In DNA, the CDR3 is TGTGCCAGCAGCAATCTTAGACAGGGGAATCAGCCCCAGCATTTT.

The chain is built from TRBV28 and TRBJ1-5; 7 bases are shared with TRBD1. Germline CDR1 MDHEN, CDR2 SYDVKM. The CDR3 sequence is 17 residues long. After removal of 3 bases from V and 7 bases from J, the junction contained 15 bases not matched to a gene. The CDR3: CASSFPARGGGWQPQHF. In DNA form, the CDR3 reads TGTGCCAGCAGTTTCCCGGCCCGTGGAGGGGGCTGGCAGCCCCAGCATTTT.